The TCR beta chain described here comes from a study of blood T cell repertoires in COVID-19. Study details: The study drew acute and convalescent COVID-19 samples from the United States, Italy and Spain. T cells, B-cell-depleted T cells, or PBMCs provided the cDNA or gDNA that served as material.

CDR1 and CDR2 (germline): MNHEY, SVGAGI. The CDR3 has 14 residues. Trimming shortened V by 7 bases and J by 1 base, and 13 bases separated the two germline ends. In the authors' workflow: Reference gene primers were amplified, and this amplification served to estimate nucleated cell counts. Sequencing was performed with immunoSEQ multiplex PCR; in TCRdb, only in-frame clones are kept and a portion is missing. D and trimming come from the DNA, and the V and J calls and clone size come from that table. The sample has roughly 63,000 clones; nearly 90% are singletons. The chain couples TRBV6-5 to TRBJ1-2, with a possible D match to TRBD1 (5 bases). Sequencing was performed on peripheral blood. The sequence came from a man aged 50 to 60 with active COVID-19. CDR3 bases: TGTGCCAGCACCCTTCGGGGGGATAACTATGGCTACACCTTC. Translation: CASTLRGDNYGYTF.